This paragraph reports one T cell receptor beta chain. Germline CDR1 is SQVTM and CDR2 is ANQGSEA. Trimming removed 5 bases at V and 0 bases at J, with 14 bases between. The CDR3 covers 16 residues. The sample is drawn from a study of T-cell memory formation after mild COVID-19. TCRdb passed the 5' RACE reads through MiXCR, listing each CDR3 protein once. The sample consists of 110,000 or so distinct CDR3 sequences, 22% of them appearing once. V gene TRBV29-1 combines with J gene TRBJ2-6; D not certain. The TCR was taken from a young man who had mild COVID-19 (a few samples of this study predate the infection). Cell type and time point are not known. Sequenced sample: PBMCs or a T cell subset sorted from them (not recorded which). CDR3 protein: CSVLVQKLSGANVLTF. The CDR3 DNA is TGCAGCGTTTTGGTACAGAAGCTCTCTGGGGCCAACGTCCTGACTTTC.